One sample yielded the 16 T cell receptor beta chains listed below, sequenced in a study of CD8 T cells in ankylosing spondylitis. TCRdb called the 5' RACE reads again in MiXCR, with one record for every CDR3 protein. The sample includes more than 150,000 distinct CDR3 sequences, over 15% of them seen just once. The sequenced sample was blood, either unsorted or a sorted T cell fraction (not recorded which). These receptors all stem from a male donor between 5 and 29 years old with ankylosing spondylitis or in good health (not recorded which).

This clonotype showed up just a few times. The chain recombines TRBV9 with TRBJ2-3, with D unclear. V was trimmed by 2 bases and J by 5 bases, leaving 12 bases between them. CDR3 length: 14 residues. CDR1 and CDR2 (germline): SGDLS, YYNGEE. Here the CDR3 reads CASSVTSLRDTQYF. The CDR3 bases are TGTGCCAGCAGCGTCACCAGCTTAAGAGATACGCAGTATTTT.

This clonotype was seen ten or more times. The rearrangement joins TRBV9 to TRBJ1-2; TRBD1 matches at 8 bases. Germline CDR1 reads SGDLS; CDR2 reads YYNGEE. Losses at the gene ends were 0 bases for V and 0 bases for J; bases not matched to a gene: 4. The CDR3 extends over 16 amino acids. The CDR3 sequence is CASSVGDRLANYGYTF. CDR3 nucleotide sequence: TGTGCCAGCAGCGTAGGGGACAGGTTAGCTAACTATGGCTACACCTTC.

This clonotype came up many times. The chain couples TRBV14 to TRBJ1-1; D gene unclear. Trimming pared 4 bases from V and 0 bases from J, leaving 12 bases between. The CDR3 extends over 15 amino acids. CDR1 is SGHDN, CDR2 FVKESK, per germline. The DNA for the CDR3 is TGTGCCAGCAGCCTGTCTCGAGAAATGAACACTGAAGCTTTCTTT. Encoded protein: CASSLSREMNTEAFF.

This clonotype was observed at least ten times. V usage is TRBV20-1 and J usage is TRBJ1-5, with TRBD1 identical over 12 bases. This CDR3 contains 17 residues. CDR1 is DFQATT and CDR2 is SNEGSKA in the germline V gene (reference sequence). V lost 0 bases, J lost 6 bases, and 9 bases stayed unmatched. CDR3 in DNA: TGCAGTGCTAGAGATGGGCGGGGACAGGGGGCTGTTCAGCCCCAGCATTTT. Amino acid sequence: CSARDGRGQGAVQPQHF.

This clonotype has a count of ten or more. The CDR3 DNA is TGTGCCAGCATTCATCTGACGGGATGCGAGCAGTACGTC. Translation gives CASIHLTGCEQYV. This chain uses TRBV25-1 with TRBJ2-7; TRBD2 is a possible D gene (5 bases). Trimming left V 7 bases short and J 6 bases short, with 16 bases between. The CDR3 consists of 13 residues. Germline V gene lookup returns CDR1 MGHDK and CDR2 SYGVNS.

This chain uses TRBV29-1 with TRBJ2-3, with 8 bases matching TRBD2. This CDR3 region has 14 residues. Germline CDR1 SQVTM, CDR2 ANQGSEA. With 4 bases clipped from V and 4 bases from J, the junction kept 7 bases outside the gene matches. The CDR3 DNA sequence: TGCAGCGTTGTCCGGGGGGGGCTAGCAGATACGCAGTATTTT. It codes for CSVVRGGLADTQYF.

This clonotype has a count of ten or more. This rearrangement joins TRBV10-3 to TRBJ2-1, with 8 bases that match TRBD2. This CDR3 comprises 15 residues. In germline, CDR1 is ENHRY, CDR2 SYGVKD. The V and J ends lost 0 bases and 4 bases, in that order; junction bases with no gene match: 2. CDR3 protein: CAISESTSGYNEQFF. Written as DNA, the CDR3 is TGTGCCATCAGTGAGTCAACTAGCGGATACAATGAGCAGTTCTTC.

This clonotype was detected many times. This sequence joins TRBV20-1 and TRBJ1-1; D may be TRBD1 (5 bases). Trimming took off 6 bases at V and 3 bases at J, with 14 bases between the two ends. The CDR3 length is 13 residues. CDR1 DFQATT and CDR2 SNEGSKA come from the germline V gene (reference sequence). The CDR3 region has the DNA TGCAGTGCGATACCTCTAGGGGACACTGAAGCTTTCTTT. This gives the protein CSAIPLGDTEAFF.

The table lists this clonotype with many counts. This chain uses TRBV20-1 with TRBJ1-5; D call uncertain. Germline-derived CDR1 and CDR2 are DFQATT and SNEGSKA (reference sequence). V was clipped by 0 bases and J by 2 bases, with 8 bases between them. The CDR3 extends over 14 amino acids. Written as DNA, the CDR3 is TGCAGTGCTAGAGACATGGTGGGCAATCAGCCCCAGCATTTT. Protein product: CSARDMVGNQPQHF.

The table lists this clonotype with a few counts. The rearrangement uses TRBV27 and TRBJ1-5, with D perhaps TRBD1 (6 bases). The CDR3 consists of 16 residues. CDR1 MNHEY and CDR2 SMNVEV come from the germline V gene (reference sequence). The V and J ends lost 5 bases and 4 bases respectively, with 18 bases between them. CDR3 in DNA: TGTGCCAGCAGTGGCCGAGGGGGGGCGTTTAATCAGCCCCAGCATTTT. It is translated as CASSGRGGAFNQPQHF.

This clonotype was detected ten times or more. The chain employs TRBV12-3 or TRBV12-4 and TRBJ2-7, with 12 bases identical to TRBD2. J was trimmed by 0 bases and V by 6 bases; bases with no gene match: 3. This CDR3 contains 15 residues. The DNA of the CDR3 is TGTGCCAGCAGCTTGACTAGCGGGAGCTCCTACGAGCAGTACTTC. Its translation: CASSLTSGSSYEQYF.

This clonotype was observed a few times. The chain employs TRBV30 and TRBJ2-1; 9 bases line up with TRBD2. Germline CDR1 GTSNPN, CDR2 SVGIG (reference sequence). Trimming cost V 7 bases and J 12 bases; bases outside gene matches: 7. The CDR3 totals 11 residues. In DNA, the CDR3 is TGTGCCTTACCCGCGGGAGGGACGCAGTTCTTC. It is translated as CALPAGGTQFF.

There are many counts of this clonotype. The chain has TRBV4-3 and TRBJ2-3; D may be TRBD1 (6 bases). V was cut by 4 bases and J by 2 bases, with 16 bases left in between. The CDR3 is 16 amino acids. Germline assignment: CDR1 LGHNA and CDR2 YSLEER. The CDR3 DNA sequence: TGCGCCAGCAGCCGGGCTTCTGGACAGCCCACAGATACGCAGTATTTT. It yields the protein CASSRASGQPTDTQYF.

This clonotype appeared many times. The chain is built from TRBV7-2 and TRBJ2-1, with 10 nucleotides matching TRBD2. The length of the CDR3 is 12 residues. Germline lookup yields CDR1 SGHTA and CDR2 FQGNSA. Germline trimming cut 4 bases from V and 14 bases from J; bases unmatched to any gene: 5. Here the CDR3 reads CASSSTAGGKFF. The CDR3 DNA is TGTGCCAGCAGCTCTACAGCGGGAGGGAAGTTCTTC.

This clonotype was seen repeatedly, ten times or more. This CDR3 reads CASSPIAGVTDTQYF. CDR3 DNA: TGTGCCAGCAGCCCCATAGCGGGAGTCACAGATACGCAGTATTTT. The chain recombines TRBV9 with TRBJ2-3; 9 bases agree with TRBD2. The CDR3 is 15 amino acids. V dropped 4 bases and J dropped 2; count of bases not matched to a gene: 5. Germline V lookup: CDR1 SGDLS, CDR2 YYNGEE.

The J gene is TRBJ1-1, the V gene TRBV29-1; D is unresolved. Trimming took off 7 bases at V and 3 bases at J, with 24 bases between the two ends. Germline values: CDR1 SQVTM, CDR2 ANQGSEA. This CDR3 has 16 residues. Here the CDR3 reads CSAANPRTGKDTEAFF. In DNA form, the CDR3 reads TGCAGCGCTGCCAACCCGCGCACGGGGAAAGACACTGAAGCTTTCTTT.